The T cell receptor beta chain described here comes from a study of blood T cell repertoires in COVID-19 (dated by TCRdb to 2018 to 2021). Describing the broader study: Samples covering the acute and convalescent phases of COVID-19 were provided by collaborators in the United States, Italy and Spain. The prospective study material was composed of cDNA or gDNA derived from T cells, B-cell-depleted T cells, or PBMCs. The samples were drawn from the first 160 participants of the ongoing ImmuneRACE study and from some 1,300 subjects provided by 6 global collaborators. Sample metadata almost always included a de-identified subject ID, COVID-19 status, age in years and sex. A freely available public database, intended as a resource for researchers studying the immune response to SARS-CoV-2, is where the repertoires were released. The dataset comprised deeply sampled blood TCRbeta repertoires from subjects exposed to, actively infected with, or recovered from COVID-19. HLA class I and class II types, where available, came from metadata supplied by the sample provider rather than from assay-based typing. Points the paper makes about the study in general: The amount of clinical and demographic metadata varied by source and participant and was provided uncurated.

As regards this clone: Its antigen remains unidentified. Nothing much larger sits one base from this clone, and base qualities are not available.

Collaborating institutions collected whole blood in K2EDTA tubes following their own protocols. For TCRbeta analysis, collaborators shipped samples in one of three forms: frozen whole blood, isolated PBMCs, or DNA extracted from either of those sample types. TCRbeta CDR3 regions were amplified from genomic DNA using the immunoSEQ Assay, a bias-controlled multiplex PCR. Per the source publication's procedure: Nucleated cell counts per sample were estimated from amplification of reference gene primers within the assay. Sequence reads were collapsed and filtered to measure the absolute abundance of every unique TCRbeta CDR3 rearrangement. Productive Simpson clonality was computed per sample as the square root of Simpson's diversity index over productive rearrangements. The table was pulled from immuneACCESS by TCRdb, which kept in-frame rearrangements only. Such tables lose some clones; where checked, under half of the loss comes from unresolved V genes, and the rest has no known cause. For V, J and clone size, that table is used; D and trimming come from the DNA. For this sample the table gives 65,000 to 70,000 clones, of which 80% to 85% were detected only once. Roughly 4.5% of the sample is in the top ten clones.

The TCR was taken from an older woman with acute or convalescent COVID-19. The source material was peripheral blood.

CDR3 sequence: CASSLGDRSYGYTF. DNA sequence: TGTGCCAGCTCCCTCGGGGACAGGTCCTATGGCTACACCTTC. The chain links TRBV18 with TRBJ1-2; 8 bases in the junction line up with TRBD1. The CDR3 has 14 amino acids, counting the end cysteine and phenylalanine. Just CDR3 DNA is preserved here, 42 bases in frame from base 1. Via the germline V gene, CDR1 is KGHSH and CDR2 LQKENI. V lost 6 bases and J lost 4 bases, and the count of bases not matched to a germline gene is 7. The entire variable domain, with the stretches around the CDR3 drawn from the reference TRBV18 and TRBJ1-2 proteins, is NAGVMQNPRHLVRRRGQEARLRCSPMKGHSHVYWYRQLPEEGLKFMVYLQKENIIDESGMPKERFSAEFPKEGPSILRIQQVVRGDSAAYFCASSLGDRSYGYTFGSGTRLTVV.